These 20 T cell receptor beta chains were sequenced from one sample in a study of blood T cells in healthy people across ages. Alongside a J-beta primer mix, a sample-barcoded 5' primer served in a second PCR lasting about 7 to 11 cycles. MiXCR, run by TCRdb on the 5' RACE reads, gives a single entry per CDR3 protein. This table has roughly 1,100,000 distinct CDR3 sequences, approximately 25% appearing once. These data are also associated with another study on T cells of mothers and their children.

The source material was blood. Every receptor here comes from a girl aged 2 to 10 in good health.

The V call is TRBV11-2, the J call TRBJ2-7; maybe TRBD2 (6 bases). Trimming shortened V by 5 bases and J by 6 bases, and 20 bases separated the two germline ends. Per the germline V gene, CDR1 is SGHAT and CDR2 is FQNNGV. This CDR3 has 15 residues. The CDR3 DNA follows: TGTGCCAGCAGCCCCAGATCGGGACTCGGGAGCGAGCAGTACTTC. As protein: CASSPRSGLGSEQYF.

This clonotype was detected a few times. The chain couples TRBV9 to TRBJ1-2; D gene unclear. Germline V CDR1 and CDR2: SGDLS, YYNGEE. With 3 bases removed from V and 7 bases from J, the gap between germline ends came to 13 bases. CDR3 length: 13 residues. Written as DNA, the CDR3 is TGTGCCAGCAGCGGCAGCGGCGGGGTTGGCTACACCTTC. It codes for CASSGSGGVGYTF.

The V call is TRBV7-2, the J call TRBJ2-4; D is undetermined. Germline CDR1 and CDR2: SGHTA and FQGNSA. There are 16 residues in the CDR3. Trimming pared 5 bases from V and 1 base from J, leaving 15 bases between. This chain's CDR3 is CASSTVLTGAKNIQYF. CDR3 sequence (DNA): TGTGCCAGCAGCACTGTCCTAACCGGGGCCAAAAACATTCAGTACTTC.

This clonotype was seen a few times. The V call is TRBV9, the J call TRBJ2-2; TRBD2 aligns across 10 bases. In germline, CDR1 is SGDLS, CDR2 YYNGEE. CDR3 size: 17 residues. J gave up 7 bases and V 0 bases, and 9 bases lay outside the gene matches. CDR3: CASSVGGGLARDGELFF. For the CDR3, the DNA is TGTGCCAGCAGCGTAGGGGGGGGACTAGCGCGAGACGGGGAGCTGTTTTTT. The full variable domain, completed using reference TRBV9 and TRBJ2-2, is DSGVTQTPKHLITATGQRVTLRCSPRSGDLSVYWYQQSLDQGLQFLIQYYNGEERAKGNILERFSAQQFPDLHSELNLSSLELGDSALYFCASSVGGGLARDGELFFGEGSRLTVL.

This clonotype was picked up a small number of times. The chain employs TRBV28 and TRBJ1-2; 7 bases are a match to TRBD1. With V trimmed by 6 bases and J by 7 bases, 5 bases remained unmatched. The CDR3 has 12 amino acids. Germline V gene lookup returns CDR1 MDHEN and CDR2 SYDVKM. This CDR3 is CASRVNRGGYTF. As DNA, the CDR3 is TGTGCCAGCAGGGTCAACAGGGGTGGCTACACCTTC.

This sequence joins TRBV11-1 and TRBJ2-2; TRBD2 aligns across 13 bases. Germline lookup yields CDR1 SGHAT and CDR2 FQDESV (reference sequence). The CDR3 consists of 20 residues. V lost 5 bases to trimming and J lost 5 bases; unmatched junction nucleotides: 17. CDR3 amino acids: CASSTPGLAGKKAKTGELFF. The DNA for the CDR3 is TGTGCCAGCAGCACCCCGGGACTAGCGGGAAAGAAGGCAAAGACCGGGGAGCTGTTTTTT.

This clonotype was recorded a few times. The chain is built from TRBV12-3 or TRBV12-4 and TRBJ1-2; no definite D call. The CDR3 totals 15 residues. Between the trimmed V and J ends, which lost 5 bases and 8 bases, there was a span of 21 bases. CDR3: CASSRPRNLGNGYTF. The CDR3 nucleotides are TGTGCCAGCAGTCGCCCCAGGAATCTGGGGAACGGCTACACCTTC.

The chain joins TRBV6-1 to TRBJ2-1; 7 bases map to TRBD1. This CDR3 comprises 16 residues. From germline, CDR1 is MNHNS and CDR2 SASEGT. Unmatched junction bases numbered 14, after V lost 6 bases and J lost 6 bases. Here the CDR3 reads CASSPIRQGDGNEQFF. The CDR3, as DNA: TGTGCCAGCAGCCCCATTCGACAGGGAGACGGCAATGAGCAGTTCTTC.

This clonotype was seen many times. The chain's CDR3 is CASSLLAGGPETQYF. CDR3 in DNA: TGTGCCAGCAGCTTACTAGCGGGGGGGCCGGAGACCCAGTACTTC. The rearrangement uses TRBV7-2 and TRBJ2-5, with 12 bases lining up with TRBD2. This CDR3 has 15 residues. The germline CDR1 and CDR2 sequences are SGHTA and FQGNSA. The V gene end was trimmed by 2 bases and the J gene end by 5 bases; junction bases not matched to a gene: 3. The full variable domain, in which reference TRBV7-2 and TRBJ2-5 provide the parts outside the CDR3, is GAGVSQSPSNKVTEKGKDVELRCDPISGHTALYWYRQSLGQGLEFLIYFQGNSAPDKSGLPSDRFSAERTGGSVSTLTIQRTQQEDSAVYLCASSLLAGGPETQYFGPGTRLLVL.

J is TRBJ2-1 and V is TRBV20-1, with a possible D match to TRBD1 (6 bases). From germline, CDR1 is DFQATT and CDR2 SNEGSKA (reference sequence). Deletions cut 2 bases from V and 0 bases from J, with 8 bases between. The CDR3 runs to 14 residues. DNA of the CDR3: TGCAGTGCTAGACAGGGGAGCTCCTACAATGAGCAGTTCTTC. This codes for CSARQGSSYNEQFF.

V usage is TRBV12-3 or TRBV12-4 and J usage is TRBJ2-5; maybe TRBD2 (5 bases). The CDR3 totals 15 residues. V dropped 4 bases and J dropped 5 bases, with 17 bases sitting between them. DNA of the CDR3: TGTGCCAGCAGTTCCGGGGATGAGGGCTGGGAGACCCAGTACTTC. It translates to CASSSGDEGWETQYF.

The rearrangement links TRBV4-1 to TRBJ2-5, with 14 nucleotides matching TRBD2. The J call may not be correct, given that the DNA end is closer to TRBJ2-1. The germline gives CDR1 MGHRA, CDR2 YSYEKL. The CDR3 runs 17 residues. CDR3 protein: CASSLPGTSGGYNEQFF. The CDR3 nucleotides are TGCGCCAGCAGCCTACCCGGGACTAGCGGGGGCTACAATGAGCAGTTCTTC.

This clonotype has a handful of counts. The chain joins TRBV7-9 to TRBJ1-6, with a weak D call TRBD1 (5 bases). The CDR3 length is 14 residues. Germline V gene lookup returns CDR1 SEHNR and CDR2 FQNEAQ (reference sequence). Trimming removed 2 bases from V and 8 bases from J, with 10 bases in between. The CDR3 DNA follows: TGTGCCAGCAGCTTATCCCCAGGGTATTCACCCCTCCACTTT. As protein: CASSLSPGYSPLHF.

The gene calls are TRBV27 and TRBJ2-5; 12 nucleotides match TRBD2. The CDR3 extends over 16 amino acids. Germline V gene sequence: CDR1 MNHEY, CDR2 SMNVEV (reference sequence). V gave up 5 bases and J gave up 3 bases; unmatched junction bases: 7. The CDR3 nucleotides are TGTGCCAGCAGTACGACTAGCGGGGGAAAAGAAGAGACCCAGTACTTC. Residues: CASSTTSGGKEETQYF.

CDR3 sequence: CASSQGQDQIYEQYF. The CDR3 nucleotides read TGTGCCAGCAGCCAGGGACAGGACCAAATTTACGAGCAGTACTTC. The V and J genes are TRBV7-6 and TRBJ2-7; 8 nucleotides match TRBD1. Trimming at V came to 5 bases and at J to 4 bases, leaving 10 bases not matched to a gene. From germline, CDR1 is SGHVS and CDR2 FNYEAQ. CDR3 length: 15 amino acids.

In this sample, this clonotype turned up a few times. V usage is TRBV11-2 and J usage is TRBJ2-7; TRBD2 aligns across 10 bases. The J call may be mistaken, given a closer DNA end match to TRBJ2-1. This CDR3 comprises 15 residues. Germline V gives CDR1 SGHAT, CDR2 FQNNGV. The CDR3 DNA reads TGTGCCAGCAGCTCAGCGGGAGGGCCGATCAATGAGCAGTTCTTC. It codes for CASSSAGGPINEQFF.

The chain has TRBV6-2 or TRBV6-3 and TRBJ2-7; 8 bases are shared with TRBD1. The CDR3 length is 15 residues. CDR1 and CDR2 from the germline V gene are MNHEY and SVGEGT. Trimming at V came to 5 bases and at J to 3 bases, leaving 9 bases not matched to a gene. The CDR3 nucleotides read TGTGCCAGCAGTCTCTGGGTTGGACAGGGCTACGAGCAGTACTTC. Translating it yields CASSLWVGQGYEQYF.

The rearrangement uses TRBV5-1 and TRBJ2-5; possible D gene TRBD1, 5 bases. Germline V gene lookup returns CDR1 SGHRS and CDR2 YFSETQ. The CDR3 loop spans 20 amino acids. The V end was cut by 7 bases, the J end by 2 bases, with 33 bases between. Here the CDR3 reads CASVIHLPPQVLVLQETQYF. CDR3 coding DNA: TGCGCCAGCGTCATCCACTTACCCCCACAGGTCTTGGTACTTCAAGAGACCCAGTACTTC.

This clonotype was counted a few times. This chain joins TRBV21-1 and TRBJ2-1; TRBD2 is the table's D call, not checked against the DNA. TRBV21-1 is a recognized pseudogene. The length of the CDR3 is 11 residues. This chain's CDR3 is CASSKGGRRIF. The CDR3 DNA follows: TGTGCCAGCAGCAAAGGCGGCCGGAGGATCTTC.

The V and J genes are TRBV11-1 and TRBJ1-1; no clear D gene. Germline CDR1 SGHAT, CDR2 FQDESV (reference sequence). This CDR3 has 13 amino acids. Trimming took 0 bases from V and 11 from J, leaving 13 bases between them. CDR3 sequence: CASSLAPRRAAFF. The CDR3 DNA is TGTGCCAGCAGCTTAGCGCCGCGTCGAGCGGCTTTCTTT.